This TCR beta chain originates from a study of T cell responses to AZD1222 COVID-19 vaccine. General study results and limits: Among spike-specific TCRs, nearly half reportedly target unmutated variant regions. Clonal diversity may have been underestimated in mostly white British donors.

V lost 4 bases, J lost 7 bases, and 15 bases lay in between. CDR3 length equals 14 residues. Germline V gene sequence: CDR1 SGHKS, CDR2 YYEKEE (reference sequence). TCRdb keeps only in-frame clones here, not all; method: immunoSEQ multiplex PCR. The sample holds 150,000 to 200,000 clones, over 75% seen once. A word on this clone: Its antigen is unidentified.

The rearrangement uses TRBV5-5 and TRBJ1-3, with TRBD1 as a possible D gene (5 bases). The sample was peripheral blood, taken on day 0 of AZD1222 vaccination. The receptor's source is an adult in good health. The CDR3 spells CASSGQGVGNTIYF. The CDR3 bases are TGTGCCAGCAGCGGGCAGGGCGTAGGCAACACCATATATTTT.